This TCR beta chain was captured by sequencing in a study of cytomegalovirus exposure and HLA in healthy donors. Across the whole study: Among the approximately 410 genotyped donors, 70% to 85% were placed in the Caucasian-associated ancestry cluster. Study-wide points: When analyzed later, a missense DCLRE1C variant was found to be linked to TCR beta V- and J-gene trimming. Many donors shared some public TCRs, even though most TCR sequences were rare. In a later analysis, HLA-C alleles had the fewest associated TCRs, DRB1 alleles the most.

Remarks on this clone: Its cognate antigen is unknown.

The PCR made use of 60 Vbeta and 13 Jbeta primers. Sequenced by immunoSEQ multiplex PCR; TCRdb stores in-frame clones only, minus some. The sample records fewer than 95,000 clones, roughly 85% being singletons. This clonotype originated in a middle-aged man in good health and CMV-seropositive. Sequenced material: PBMCs.

CDR3: CASSLTQAEFSGANVLTF. For the CDR3, the DNA is TGTGCCAGCAGTTTAACCCAGGCAGAATTCTCTGGGGCCAACGTCCTGACTTTC. The genes are TRBV27 and TRBJ2-6, with no clear D. Germline CDR1 reads MNHEY; CDR2 reads SMNVEV (reference sequence). V lost 2 bases and J lost 0, with 14 bases in between. The CDR3 sequence is 18 residues long.